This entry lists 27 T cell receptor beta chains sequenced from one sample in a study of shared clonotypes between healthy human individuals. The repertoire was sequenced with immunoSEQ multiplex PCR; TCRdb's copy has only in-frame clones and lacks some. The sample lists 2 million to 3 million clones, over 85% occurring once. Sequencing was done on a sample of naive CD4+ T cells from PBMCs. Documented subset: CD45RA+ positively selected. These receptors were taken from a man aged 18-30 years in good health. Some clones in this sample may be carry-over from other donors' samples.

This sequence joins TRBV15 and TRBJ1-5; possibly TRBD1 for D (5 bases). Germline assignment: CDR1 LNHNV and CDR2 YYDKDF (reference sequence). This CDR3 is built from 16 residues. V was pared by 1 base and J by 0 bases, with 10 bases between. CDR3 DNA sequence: TGTGCCACCAGCAGAGGTGACAGAGATAGCAATCAGCCCCAGCATTTT. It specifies CATSRGDRDSNQPQHF.

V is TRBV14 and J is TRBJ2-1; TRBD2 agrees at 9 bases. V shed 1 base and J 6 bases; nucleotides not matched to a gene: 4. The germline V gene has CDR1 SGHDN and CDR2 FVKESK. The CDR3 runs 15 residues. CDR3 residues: CASSQALAGTNEQFF. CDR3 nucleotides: TGTGCCAGCAGCCAAGCTCTAGCGGGGACCAATGAGCAGTTCTTC.

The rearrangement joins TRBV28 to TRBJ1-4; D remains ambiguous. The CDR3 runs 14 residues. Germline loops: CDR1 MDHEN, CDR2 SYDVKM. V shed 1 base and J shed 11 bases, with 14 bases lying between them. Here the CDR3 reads CASSLFLGGKKLFF. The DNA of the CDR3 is TGTGCCAGCAGTTTATTTTTAGGTGGGAAGAAACTGTTTTTT.

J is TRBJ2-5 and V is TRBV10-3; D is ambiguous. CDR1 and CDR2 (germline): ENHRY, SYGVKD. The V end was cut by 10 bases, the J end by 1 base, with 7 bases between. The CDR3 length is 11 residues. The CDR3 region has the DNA TGTGCCACGACAAGCCAAGAGACCCAGTACTTC. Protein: CATTSQETQYF.

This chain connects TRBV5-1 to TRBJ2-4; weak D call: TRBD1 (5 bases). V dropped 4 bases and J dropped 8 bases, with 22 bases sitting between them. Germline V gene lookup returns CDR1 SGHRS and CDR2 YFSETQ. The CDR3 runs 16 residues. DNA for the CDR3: TGCGCCAGCAGCAAAATGGACAAAAGTCACGGAGACATTCAGTACTTC. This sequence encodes CASSKMDKSHGDIQYF.

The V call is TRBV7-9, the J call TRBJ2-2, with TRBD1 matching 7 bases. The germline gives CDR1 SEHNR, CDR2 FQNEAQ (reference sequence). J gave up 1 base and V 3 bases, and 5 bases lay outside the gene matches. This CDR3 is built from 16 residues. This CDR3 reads CASSLARTGNTGELFF. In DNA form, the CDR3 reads TGTGCCAGCAGCTTGGCCCGGACAGGGAACACCGGGGAGCTGTTTTTT.

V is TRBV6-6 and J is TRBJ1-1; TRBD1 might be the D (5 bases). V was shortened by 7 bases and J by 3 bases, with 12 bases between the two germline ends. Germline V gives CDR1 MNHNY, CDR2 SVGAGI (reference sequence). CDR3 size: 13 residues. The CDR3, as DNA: TGTGCCAGCACTATTGCGGGGGACACTGAAGCTTTCTTT. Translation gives CASTIAGDTEAFF.

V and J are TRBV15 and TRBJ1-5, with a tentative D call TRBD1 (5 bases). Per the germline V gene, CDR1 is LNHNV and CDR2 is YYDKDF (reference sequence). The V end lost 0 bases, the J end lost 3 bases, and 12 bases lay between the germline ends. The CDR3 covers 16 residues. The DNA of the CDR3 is TGTGCCACCAGCAGAGATTTAGGGGTTTACAATCAGCCCCAGCATTTT. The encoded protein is CATSRDLGVYNQPQHF.

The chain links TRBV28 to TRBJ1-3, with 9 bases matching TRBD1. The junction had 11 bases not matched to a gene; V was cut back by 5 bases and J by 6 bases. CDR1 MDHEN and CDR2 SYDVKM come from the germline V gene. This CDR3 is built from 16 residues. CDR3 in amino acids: CASSDGPGQGQNTIYF. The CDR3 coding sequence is TGTGCCAGCAGTGACGGCCCGGGACAGGGACAAAACACCATATATTTT.

CDR3 bases: TGTGCCAGCAGTGAAGTTCTGGGAAACACCATATATTTT. It codes for CASSEVLGNTIYF. The chain employs TRBV2 and TRBJ1-3; no clear D. Trimming left V 1 base short and J 4 bases short, with 5 bases between. Germline lookup yields CDR1 SNHLY and CDR2 FYNNEI. The CDR3 sequence is 13 residues long. The full variable domain, with the rest looked up from reference TRBV2 and TRBJ1-3, is EPEVTQTPSHQVTQMGQEVILRCVPISNHLYFYWYRQILGQKVEFLVSFYNNEISEKSEIFDDQFSVERPDGSNFTLKIRSTKLEDSAMYFCASSEVLGNTIYFGEGSWLTVV.

The CDR3 is CASALGGSGRQPQHF. The DNA for the CDR3 is TGTGCCAGTGCTTTGGGGGGGTCTGGGCGGCAGCCCCAGCATTTT. The V gene is TRBV19, the J gene TRBJ1-5, with D possibly TRBD1 on 5 matching bases. Germline V lookup: CDR1 LNHDA, CDR2 SQIVND (reference sequence). CDR3 length: 15 amino acids. Trimming took 8 bases from V and 7 from J, leaving 21 bases between them.

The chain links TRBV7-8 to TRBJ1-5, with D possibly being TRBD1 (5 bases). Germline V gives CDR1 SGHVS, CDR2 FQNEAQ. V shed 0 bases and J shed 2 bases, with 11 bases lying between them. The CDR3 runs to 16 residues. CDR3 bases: TGTGCCAGCAGCTTAGCGAGGGGCGCGGGCAATCAGCCCCAGCATTTT. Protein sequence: CASSLARGAGNQPQHF.

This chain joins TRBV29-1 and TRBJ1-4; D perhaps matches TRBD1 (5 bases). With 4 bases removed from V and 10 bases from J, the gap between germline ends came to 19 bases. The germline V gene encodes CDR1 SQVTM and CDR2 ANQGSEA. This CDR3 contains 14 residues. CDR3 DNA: TGCAGCGTTGTAACGGCAGCCCAGAGGGGAAAACTGTTTTTT. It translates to CSVVTAAQRGKLFF. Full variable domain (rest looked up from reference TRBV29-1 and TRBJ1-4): SAVISQKPSRDICQRGTSLTIQCQVDSQVTMMFWYRQQPGQSLTLIATANQGSEATYESGFVIDKFPISRPNLTFSTLTVSNMSPEDSSIYLCSVVTAAQRGKLFFGSGTQLSVL.

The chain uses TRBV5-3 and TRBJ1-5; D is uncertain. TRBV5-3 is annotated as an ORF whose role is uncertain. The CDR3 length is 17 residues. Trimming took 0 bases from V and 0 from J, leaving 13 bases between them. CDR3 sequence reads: CARSLGCGLYSNQPQHF. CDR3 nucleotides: TGTGCCAGAAGCTTGGGATGCGGGCTATATAGCAATCAGCCCCAGCATTTT.

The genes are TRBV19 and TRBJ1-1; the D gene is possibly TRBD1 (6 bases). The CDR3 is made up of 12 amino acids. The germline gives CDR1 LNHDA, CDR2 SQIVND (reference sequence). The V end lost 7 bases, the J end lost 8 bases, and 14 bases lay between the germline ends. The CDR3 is CASTDSRREAFF. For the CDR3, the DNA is TGTGCCAGTACGGACAGTCGAAGGGAAGCTTTCTTT.

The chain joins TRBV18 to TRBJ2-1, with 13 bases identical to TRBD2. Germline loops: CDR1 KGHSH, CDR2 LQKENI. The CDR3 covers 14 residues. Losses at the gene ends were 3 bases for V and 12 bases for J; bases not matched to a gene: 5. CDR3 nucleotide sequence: TGTGCCAGCTCACCGTCGACTAGCGGGGGGCTGCAGTTCTTC. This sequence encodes CASSPSTSGGLQFF.

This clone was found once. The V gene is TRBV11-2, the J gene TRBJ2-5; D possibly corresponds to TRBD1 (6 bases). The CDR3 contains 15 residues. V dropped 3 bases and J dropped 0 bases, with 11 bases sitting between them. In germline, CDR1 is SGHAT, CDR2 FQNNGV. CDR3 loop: CASSLGHLYQETQYF. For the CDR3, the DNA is TGTGCCAGCAGCTTGGGACATCTGTACCAAGAGACCCAGTACTTC.

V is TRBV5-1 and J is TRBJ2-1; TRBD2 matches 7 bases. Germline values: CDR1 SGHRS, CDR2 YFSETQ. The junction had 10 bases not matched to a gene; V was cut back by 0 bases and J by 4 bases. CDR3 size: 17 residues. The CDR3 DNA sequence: TGCGCCAGCAGCTTGGCATTTCACGCGGGAGAATACAATGAGCAGTTCTTC. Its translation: CASSLAFHAGEYNEQFF.

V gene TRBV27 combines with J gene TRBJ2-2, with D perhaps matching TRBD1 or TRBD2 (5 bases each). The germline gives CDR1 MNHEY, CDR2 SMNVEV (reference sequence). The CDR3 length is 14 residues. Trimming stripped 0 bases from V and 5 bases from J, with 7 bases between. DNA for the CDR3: TGTGCCAGCAGTTTATCGTGGGGGACCGGGGAGCTGTTTTTT. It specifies CASSLSWGTGELFF.

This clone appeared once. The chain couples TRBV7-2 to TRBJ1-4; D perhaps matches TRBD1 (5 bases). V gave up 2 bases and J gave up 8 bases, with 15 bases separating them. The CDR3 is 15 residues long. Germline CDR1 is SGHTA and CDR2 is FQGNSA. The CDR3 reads CASSLSPGVEEKLFF. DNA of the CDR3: TGTGCCAGCAGCTTATCGCCGGGGGTGGAAGAAAAACTGTTTTTT.

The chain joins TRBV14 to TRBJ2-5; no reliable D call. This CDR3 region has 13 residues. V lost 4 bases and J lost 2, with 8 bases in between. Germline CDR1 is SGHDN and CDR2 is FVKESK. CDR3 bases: TGTGCCAGCAGCCCCCAGAGTCAAGAGACCCAGTACTTC. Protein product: CASSPQSQETQYF.

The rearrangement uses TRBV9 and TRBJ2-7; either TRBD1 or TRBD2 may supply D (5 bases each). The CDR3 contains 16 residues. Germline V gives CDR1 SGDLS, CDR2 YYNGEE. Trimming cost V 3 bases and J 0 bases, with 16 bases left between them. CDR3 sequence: CASSDRGGSYSYEQYF. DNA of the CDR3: TGTGCCAGCAGCGACCGGGGCGGCTCCTACTCCTACGAGCAGTACTTC.

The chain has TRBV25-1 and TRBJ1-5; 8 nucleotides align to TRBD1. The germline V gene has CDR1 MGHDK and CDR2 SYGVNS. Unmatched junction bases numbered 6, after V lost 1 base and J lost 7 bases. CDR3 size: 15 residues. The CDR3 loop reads CASSELDREEQPQHF. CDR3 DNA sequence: TGTGCCAGCAGTGAATTGGACAGGGAGGAACAGCCCCAGCATTTT.

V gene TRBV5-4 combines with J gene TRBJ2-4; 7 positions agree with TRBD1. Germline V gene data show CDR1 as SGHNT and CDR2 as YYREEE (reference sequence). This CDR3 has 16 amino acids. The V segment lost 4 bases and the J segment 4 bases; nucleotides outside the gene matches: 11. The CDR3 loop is CASSQATGLGKNIQYF. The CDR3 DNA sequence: TGTGCCAGCAGCCAAGCGACAGGGCTCGGGAAAAACATTCAGTACTTC.

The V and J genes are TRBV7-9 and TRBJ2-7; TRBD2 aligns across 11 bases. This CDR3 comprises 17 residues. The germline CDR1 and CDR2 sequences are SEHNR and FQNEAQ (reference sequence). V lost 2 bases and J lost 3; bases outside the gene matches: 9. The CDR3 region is CASSLNSGRAFIYEQYF. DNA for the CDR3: TGTGCCAGCAGCTTAAATAGCGGGAGGGCCTTTATCTACGAGCAGTACTTC.

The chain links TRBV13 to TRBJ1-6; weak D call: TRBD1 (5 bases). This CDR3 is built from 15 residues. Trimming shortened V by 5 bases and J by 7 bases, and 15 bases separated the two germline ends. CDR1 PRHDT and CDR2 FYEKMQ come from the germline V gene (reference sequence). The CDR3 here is CASSVPGLQNSPLHF. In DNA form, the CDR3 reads TGTGCCAGCAGCGTACCGGGACTGCAAAATTCACCCCTCCACTTT.

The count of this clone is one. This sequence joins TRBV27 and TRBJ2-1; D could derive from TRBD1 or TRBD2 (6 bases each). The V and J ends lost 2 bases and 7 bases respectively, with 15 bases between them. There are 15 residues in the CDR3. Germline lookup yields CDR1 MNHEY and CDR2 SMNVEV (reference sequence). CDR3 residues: CASSLRGAPRNEQFF. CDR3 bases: TGTGCCAGCAGTTTAAGGGGGGCCCCGAGGAATGAGCAGTTCTTC.